This T cell receptor beta chain derives from a study of CD8 T cells in Susac syndrome. Germline loops: CDR1 LNHNV, CDR2 YYDKDF (reference sequence). The CDR3 runs 15 residues. The V and J ends lost 1 base and 6 bases respectively, with 13 bases between them. Random hexamers were used to reverse transcribe 0.5 to 1 ug of RNA. TCRdb re-derived calls from the immunoSEQ multiplex PCR reads in MiXCR, one entry per CDR3 protein. The sample shows under 200,000 distinct CDR3 sequences, roughly 94% of them seen only once. CD8+ and CD4+ T cells taken from blood had their TCR beta sequenced. Negative magnetic isolation gave CD8+ and CD4+ cells; FACS enriched CD8+ TEMRA.

This rearrangement joins TRBV15 to TRBJ2-4, with D tentatively TRBD2 (5 bases). The TCR comes from a human donor with Susac syndrome. What was sequenced was CD8+ T cells from PBMCs. Written as DNA, the CDR3 is TGTGCCACCAGCAGAGCGGGCAGCGGATTAAACATTCAGTACTTC. Residues: CATSRAGSGLNIQYF.